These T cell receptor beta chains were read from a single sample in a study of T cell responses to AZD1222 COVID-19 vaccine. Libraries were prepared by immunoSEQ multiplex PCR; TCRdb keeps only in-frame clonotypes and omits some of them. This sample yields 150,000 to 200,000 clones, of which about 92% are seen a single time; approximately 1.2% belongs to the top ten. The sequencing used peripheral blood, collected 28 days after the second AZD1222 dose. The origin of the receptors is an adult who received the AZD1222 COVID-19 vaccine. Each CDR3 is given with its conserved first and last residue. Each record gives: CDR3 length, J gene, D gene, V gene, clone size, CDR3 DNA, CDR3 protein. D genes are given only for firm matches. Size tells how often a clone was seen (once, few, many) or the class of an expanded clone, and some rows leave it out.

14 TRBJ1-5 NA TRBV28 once TGTGCCAGCAGGAATCAGGTGGGCAATCAGCCCCAGCATTTT CASRNQVGNQPQHF
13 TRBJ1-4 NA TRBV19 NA TGTGCCAGTATGGGGGGGACTAATGAAAAACTGTTTTTT CASMGGTNEKLFF
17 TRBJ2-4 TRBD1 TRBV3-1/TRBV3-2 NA TGTGCCAGCAGCCCCCTGGGACAGGGCCCTTCCAAAAACATTCAGTACTTC CASSPLGQGPSKNIQYF
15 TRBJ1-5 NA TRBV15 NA TGTGCCACCAGCAGAGACCGCAGTCGCAATCAGCCCCAGCATTTT CATSRDRSRNQPQHF
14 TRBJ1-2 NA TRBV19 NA TGTGCCAGTAGTATAGGGAGGAGTAGCTATGGCTACACCTTC CASSIGRSSYGYTF
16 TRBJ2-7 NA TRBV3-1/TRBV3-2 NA TGTGCCAGCAGCCGCCAGGGGGGACACAGCTCCTACGAGCAGTACTTC CASSRQGGHSSYEQYF
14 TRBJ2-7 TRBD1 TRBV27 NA TGTGCCAGCAGTTTATTCAGTCAGGGGGACGAGCAGTACTTC CASSLFSQGDEQYF
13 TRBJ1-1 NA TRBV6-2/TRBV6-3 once TGTGCCAGCAGTTACCCCGGGACCCACGAGGCTTTCTTT CASSYPGTHEAFF
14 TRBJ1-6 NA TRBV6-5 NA TGTGCCATCTCGTATGGCTCCTATAATTCACCCCTCCACTTT CAISYGSYNSPLHF
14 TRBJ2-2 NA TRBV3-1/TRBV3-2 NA TGTGCCAGCAGCCAAGAAGGGAACACCGGGGAGCTGTTTTTT CASSQEGNTGELFF
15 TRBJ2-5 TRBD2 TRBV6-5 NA TGTGCCAGCTCCCAGCTAGCGGGGGACCAAGAGACCCAGTACTTC CASSQLAGDQETQYF
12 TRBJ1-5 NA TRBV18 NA TGTGCCAGCCAAGACAGCAATCAGCCCCAGCATTTT CASQDSNQPQHF